What follows is one T cell receptor (beta chain) and its context. The V gene's germline CDR1 is SGDLS and CDR2 YYNGEE. V trimming: 0 bases; J trimming: 6 bases; junction bases outside the gene matches: 5. The CDR3 is made up of 17 amino acids. The repertoire was sequenced with immunoSEQ multiplex PCR; TCRdb's copy has only in-frame clones and lacks some. Seen here are about 74,000 clones, 80% observed once, and the top ten hold about 0.64%. The source of the sample is a study of T cell clones after liver transplantation. Whole-study context: Without induction therapy, subjects received standard immunosuppression until 12-24 months post-transplant.

This TCR derives from a human donor who received a liver transplant. Sequencing was performed on CD4+ T cells from blood, taken before liver transplant. This chain uses TRBV9 with TRBJ2-1; 14 bases agree with TRBD2. CDR3 region: CASSVVPGTSGSNEQFF. The DNA for the CDR3 is TGTGCCAGCAGCGTAGTCCCCGGGACTAGCGGGAGCAATGAGCAGTTCTTC.